The clone carrying this T cell receptor beta chain was counted between two and nine times. Antigen unknown. These data originate in a study of blood T cells in healthy people across ages. Primed by a sample-barcoded 5' primer and a J-beta primer mix, a second PCR proceeded for about 7 to 11 cycles. TCRdb re-derived calls from the 5' RACE reads in MiXCR, one entry per CDR3 protein. The sample includes around 1,900,000 distinct CDR3 sequences, about two fifths of them seen just once. Germline V gene lookup returns CDR1 MNHEY and CDR2 SMNVEV (reference sequence). Trimming took off 0 bases at V and 14 bases at J, with 11 bases between the two ends. The CDR3 runs to 12 residues. Overall study results and limits: Relative to aged donors, long-lived donors carried more naive CD4+ cells and displayed higher diversity. The fall in TCR beta diversity per million T cells was roughly linear with age.

Sequencing was done on a sample of blood. J is TRBJ2-1 and V is TRBV27; D is possibly TRBD1 or TRBD2 (7 bases each). The source of this sequence is a human donor in good health. The CDR3 spells CASSLSPGGEFF. In DNA form, the CDR3 reads TGTGCCAGCAGTTTATCGCCAGGGGGGGAGTTCTTC.